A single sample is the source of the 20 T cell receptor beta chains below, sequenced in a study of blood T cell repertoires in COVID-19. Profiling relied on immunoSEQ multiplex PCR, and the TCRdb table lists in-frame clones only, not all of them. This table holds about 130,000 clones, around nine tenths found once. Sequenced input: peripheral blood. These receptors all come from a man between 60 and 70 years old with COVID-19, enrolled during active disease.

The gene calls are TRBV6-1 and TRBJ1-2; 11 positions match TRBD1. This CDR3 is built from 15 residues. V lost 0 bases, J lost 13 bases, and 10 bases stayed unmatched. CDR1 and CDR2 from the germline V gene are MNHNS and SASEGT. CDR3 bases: TGTGCCAGCAGTGAAGCGGTCCCCGGACAGGGGGCCTCCACCTTC. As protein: CASSEAVPGQGASTF.

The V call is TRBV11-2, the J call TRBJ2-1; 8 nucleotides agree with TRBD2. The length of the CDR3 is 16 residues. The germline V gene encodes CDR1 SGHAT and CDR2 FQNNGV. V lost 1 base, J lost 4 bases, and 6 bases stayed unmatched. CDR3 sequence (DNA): TGTGCCAGCAGCTTAGGAAGCGGGAGAGAGTACAATGAGCAGTTCTTC. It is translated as CASSLGSGREYNEQFF.

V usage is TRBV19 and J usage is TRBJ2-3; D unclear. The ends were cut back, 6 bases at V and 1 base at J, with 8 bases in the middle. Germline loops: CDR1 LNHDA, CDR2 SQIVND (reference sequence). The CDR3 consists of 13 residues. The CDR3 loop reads CASRTPGTDTQYF. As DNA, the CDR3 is TGTGCCAGTAGGACACCAGGCACAGATACGCAGTATTTT.

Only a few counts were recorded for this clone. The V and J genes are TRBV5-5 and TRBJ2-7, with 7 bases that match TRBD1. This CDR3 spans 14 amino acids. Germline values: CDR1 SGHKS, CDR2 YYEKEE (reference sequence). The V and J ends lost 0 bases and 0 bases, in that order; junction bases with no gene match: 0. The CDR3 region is CASSLGDSSYEQYF. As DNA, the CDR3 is TGTGCCAGCAGCTTGGGGGACAGCTCCTACGAGCAGTACTTC.

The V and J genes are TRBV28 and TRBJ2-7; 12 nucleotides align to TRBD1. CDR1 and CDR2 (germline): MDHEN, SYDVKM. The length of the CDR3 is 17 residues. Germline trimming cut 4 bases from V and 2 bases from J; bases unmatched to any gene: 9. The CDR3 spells CASSSSGTGGQPYEQYF. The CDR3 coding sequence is TGTGCCAGCAGTTCATCCGGGACAGGGGGCCAGCCCTACGAGCAGTACTTC.

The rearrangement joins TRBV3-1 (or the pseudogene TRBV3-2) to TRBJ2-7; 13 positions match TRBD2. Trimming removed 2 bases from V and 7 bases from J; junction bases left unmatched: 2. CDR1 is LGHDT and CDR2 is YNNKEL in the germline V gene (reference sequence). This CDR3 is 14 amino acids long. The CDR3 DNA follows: TGTGCCAGCAGCCAAACTAGCGGGAGGGAAGAGCAGTACTTC. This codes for CASSQTSGREEQYF.

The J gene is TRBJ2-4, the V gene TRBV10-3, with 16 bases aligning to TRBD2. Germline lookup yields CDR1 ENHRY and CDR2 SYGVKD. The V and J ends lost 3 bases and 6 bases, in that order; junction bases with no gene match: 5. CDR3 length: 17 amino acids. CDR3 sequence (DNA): TGTGCCATCAGTGACCCGGGACTAGCGGGAGGGGGAAACATTCAGTACTTC. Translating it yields CAISDPGLAGGGNIQYF.

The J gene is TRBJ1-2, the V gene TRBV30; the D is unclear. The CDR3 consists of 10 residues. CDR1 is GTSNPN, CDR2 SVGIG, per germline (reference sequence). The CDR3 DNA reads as TGTGCGGCGGGCCTTTATGGCTACACCTTC. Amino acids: CAAGLYGYTF.

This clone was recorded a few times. The CDR3 reads CSASWLAGGRDQTQYF. CDR3 in DNA: TGCAGTGCTAGTTGGCTAGCGGGAGGAAGGGACCAGACCCAGTACTTC. The chain uses TRBV20-1 and TRBJ2-5, with TRBD2 matching over 11 bases. CDR1 DFQATT and CDR2 SNEGSKA come from the germline V gene (reference sequence). The CDR3 loop spans 16 amino acids. V was pared by 3 bases and J by 6 bases, with 12 bases of the junction left unmatched.

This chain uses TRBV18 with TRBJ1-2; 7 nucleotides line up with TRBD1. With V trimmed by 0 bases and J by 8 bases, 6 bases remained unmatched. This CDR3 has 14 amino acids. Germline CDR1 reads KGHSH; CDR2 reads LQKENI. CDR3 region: CASSPPEGARGYTF. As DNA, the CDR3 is TGTGCCAGCTCACCACCGGAGGGGGCGAGGGGCTACACCTTC.

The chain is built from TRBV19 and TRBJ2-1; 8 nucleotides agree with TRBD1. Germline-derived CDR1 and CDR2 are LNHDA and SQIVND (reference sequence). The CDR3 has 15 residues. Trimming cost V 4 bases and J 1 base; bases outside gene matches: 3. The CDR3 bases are TGTGCCAGTAGTACGGGACAGGATTCCTACAATGAGCAGTTCTTC. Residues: CASSTGQDSYNEQFF. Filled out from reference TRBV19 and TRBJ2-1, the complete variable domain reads DGGITQSPKYLFRKEGQNVTLSCEQNLNHDAMYWYRQDPGQGLRLIYYSQIVNDFQKGDIAEGYSVSREKKESFPLTVTSAQKNPTAFYLCASSTGQDSYNEQFFGPGTRLTVL.

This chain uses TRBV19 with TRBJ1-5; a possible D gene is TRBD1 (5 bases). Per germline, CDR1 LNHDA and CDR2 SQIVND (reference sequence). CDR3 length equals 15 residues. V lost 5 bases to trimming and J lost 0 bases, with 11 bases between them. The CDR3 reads CASSLETGSNQPQHF. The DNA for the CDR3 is TGTGCCAGTAGTTTGGAAACAGGTAGCAATCAGCCCCAGCATTTT.

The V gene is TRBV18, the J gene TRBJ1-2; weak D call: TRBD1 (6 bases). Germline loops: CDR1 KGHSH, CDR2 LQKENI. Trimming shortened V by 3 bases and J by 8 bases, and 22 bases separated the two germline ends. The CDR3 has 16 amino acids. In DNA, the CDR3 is TGTGCCAGCTCACCGAGAGCCGGGACAATAAAGCAGGGCTACACCTTC. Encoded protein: CASSPRAGTIKQGYTF.

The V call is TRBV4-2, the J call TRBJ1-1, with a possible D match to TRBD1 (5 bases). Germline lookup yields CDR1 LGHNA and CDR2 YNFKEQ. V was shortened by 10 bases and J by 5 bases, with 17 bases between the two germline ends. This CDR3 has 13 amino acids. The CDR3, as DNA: TGTGCCACCAAGGGGCCGGGCCGGACTGAAGCTTTCTTT. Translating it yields CATKGPGRTEAFF.

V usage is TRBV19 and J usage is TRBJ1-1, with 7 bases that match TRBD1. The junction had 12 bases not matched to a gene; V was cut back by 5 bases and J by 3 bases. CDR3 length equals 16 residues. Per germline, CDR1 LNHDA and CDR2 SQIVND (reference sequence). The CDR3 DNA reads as TGTGCCAGTAGTCGGCTACAGGGGAAAGGTCACACTGAAGCTTTCTTT. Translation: CASSRLQGKGHTEAFF. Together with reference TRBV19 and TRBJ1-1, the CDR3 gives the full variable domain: DGGITQSPKYLFRKEGQNVTLSCEQNLNHDAMYWYRQDPGQGLRLIYYSQIVNDFQKGDIAEGYSVSREKKESFPLTVTSAQKNPTAFYLCASSRLQGKGHTEAFFGQGTRLTVV.

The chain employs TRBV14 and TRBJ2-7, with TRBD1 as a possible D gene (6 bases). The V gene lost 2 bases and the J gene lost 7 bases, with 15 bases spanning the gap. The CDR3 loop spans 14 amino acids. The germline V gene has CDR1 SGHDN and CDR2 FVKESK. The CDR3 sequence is CASSQHLDSWEQYF. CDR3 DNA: TGTGCCAGCAGCCAACATTTGGACAGTTGGGAGCAGTACTTC. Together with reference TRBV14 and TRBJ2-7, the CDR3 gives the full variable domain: EAGVTQFPSHSVIEKGQTVTLRCDPISGHDNLYWYRRVMGKEIKFLLHFVKESKQDESGMPNNRFLAERTGGTYSTLKVQPAELEDSGVYFCASSQHLDSWEQYFGPGTRLTVT.

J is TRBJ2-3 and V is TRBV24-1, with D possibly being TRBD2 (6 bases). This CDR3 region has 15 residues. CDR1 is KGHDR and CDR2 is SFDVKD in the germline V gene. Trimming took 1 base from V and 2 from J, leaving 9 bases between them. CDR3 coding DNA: TGTGCCACCAGTGATTTACGGGGGAACACAGATACGCAGTATTTT. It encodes CATSDLRGNTDTQYF.

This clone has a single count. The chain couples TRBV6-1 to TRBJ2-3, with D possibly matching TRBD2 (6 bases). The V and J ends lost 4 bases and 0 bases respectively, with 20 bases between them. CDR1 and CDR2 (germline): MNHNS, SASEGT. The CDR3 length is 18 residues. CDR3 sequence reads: CASSVLPSGGTSTDTQYF. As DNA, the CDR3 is TGTGCCAGCAGTGTCTTGCCGTCTGGCGGGACTAGCACAGATACGCAGTATTTT.

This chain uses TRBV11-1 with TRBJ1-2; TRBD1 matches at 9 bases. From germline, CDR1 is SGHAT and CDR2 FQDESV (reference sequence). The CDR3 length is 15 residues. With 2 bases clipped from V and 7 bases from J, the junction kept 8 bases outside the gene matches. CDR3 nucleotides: TGTGCCAGCAGCTTAAGGCCCGGGACAGGGTTTGGCTACACCTTC. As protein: CASSLRPGTGFGYTF.

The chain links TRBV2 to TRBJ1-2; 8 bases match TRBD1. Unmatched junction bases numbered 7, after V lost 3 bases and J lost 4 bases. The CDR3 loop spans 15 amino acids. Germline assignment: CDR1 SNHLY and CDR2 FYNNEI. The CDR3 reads CASSEDRDNAYGYTF. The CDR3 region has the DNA TGTGCCAGCAGTGAGGACAGGGATAATGCCTATGGCTACACCTTC.